These 22 T cell receptor beta chains came from one sample sequenced in a study of T-cell memory formation after mild COVID-19. TCRdb reprocessed the 5' RACE reads via MiXCR and lists one record per CDR3 protein. Among about 130,000 distinct CDR3 sequences listed, 16% were seen once. The sequencing sample was made of PBMCs or a T cell subset sorted from them (not recorded which). The source of these receptors is an adult woman who had mild COVID-19 (a few samples of this study predate the infection). Cell type and time point are not known.

The rearrangement uses TRBV7-8 and TRBJ2-3; 12 bases map to TRBD2. The CDR3 consists of 16 residues. Germline CDR1 and CDR2: SGHVS and FQNEAQ. V lost 3 bases to trimming and J lost 2 bases; unmatched junction nucleotides: 3. DNA of the CDR3: TGTGCCAGCAGCTTTGGACTAGCGGGACCCACAGATACGCAGTATTTT. It specifies CASSFGLAGPTDTQYF.

This clonotype has a handful of counts. The V gene is TRBV18, the J gene TRBJ2-2; TRBD1 might be the D (6 bases). Germline lookup yields CDR1 KGHSH and CDR2 LQKENI. V was trimmed by 1 base and J by 4 bases, leaving 13 bases between them. The CDR3 length is 16 residues. The CDR3 bases are TGTGCCAGCTCACCACTCCACAGGGTGTCCACCGGGGAGCTGTTTTTT. Translated, it gives CASSPLHRVSTGELFF.

V and J are TRBV20-1 and TRBJ2-7; either TRBD1 or TRBD2 may supply D (5 bases each). V gave up 0 bases and J gave up 2 bases, with 11 bases separating them. The CDR3 covers 14 residues. Germline CDR1 is DFQATT and CDR2 is SNEGSKA (reference sequence). CDR3 protein: CSARDQPGPYEQYF. CDR3 nucleotide sequence: TGCAGTGCTAGAGATCAGCCGGGACCCTACGAGCAGTACTTC.

The J gene is TRBJ2-1, the V gene TRBV5-6, with 7 bases aligning to TRBD2. CDR3 length: 14 residues. V dropped 3 bases and J dropped 2; count of bases not matched to a gene: 2. Germline lookup yields CDR1 SGHDT and CDR2 YYEEEE. The CDR3 is CASSWGGAYNEQFF. In DNA form, the CDR3 reads TGTGCCAGCAGCTGGGGGGGAGCCTACAATGAGCAGTTCTTC.

This clonotype came up a few times. The chain combines TRBV7-2 with TRBJ2-5; D remains ambiguous. This CDR3 region has 13 residues. The germline V gene has CDR1 SGHTA and CDR2 FQGNSA. V lost 5 bases and J 1 base, leaving 8 bases between the germline ends. CDR3 loop: CASSLQVQETQYF. In DNA, the CDR3 is TGTGCCAGCAGCCTCCAGGTCCAAGAGACCCAGTACTTC.

The chain couples TRBV7-9 to TRBJ2-1, with D tentatively TRBD2 (6 bases). Germline CDR1 SEHNR, CDR2 FQNEAQ (reference sequence). The V end was cut by 4 bases, the J end by 0 bases, with 10 bases between. This CDR3 has 15 residues. CDR3 coding DNA: TGTGCCAGCAGCTCACTAGCCAGCTCCTACAATGAGCAGTTCTTC. Protein: CASSSLASSYNEQFF.

DNA of the CDR3: TGTGCCAGCAGCCAGGCGCCTTCGTCGGAGCTGTTTTTT. This codes for CASSQAPSSELFF. The chain is built from TRBV14 and TRBJ2-2; D is unclear. The V gene's germline CDR1 is SGHDN and CDR2 FVKESK. CDR3 size: 13 residues. V lost 3 bases and J 10 bases, leaving 12 bases between the germline ends.

The chain couples TRBV6-6 to TRBJ2-3, with D uncertain. This CDR3 region has 15 residues. CDR1 and CDR2 (germline): MNHNY, SVGAGI (reference sequence). V lost 0 bases, J lost 2 bases, and 9 bases lay in between. The CDR3 here is CASSYSRSDTDTQYF. DNA of the CDR3: TGTGCCAGCAGTTACTCGCGGAGTGACACAGATACGCAGTATTTT.

In its sample, this clonotype was seen many times. The chain uses TRBV7-9 and TRBJ2-4; D may be TRBD2 (6 bases). Germline CDR1 reads SEHNR; CDR2 reads FQNEAQ (reference sequence). V gave up 1 base and J gave up 8 bases, with 15 bases separating them. The CDR3 sequence is 15 residues long. CDR3 sequence (DNA): TGTGCCAGCAGCTTAGGGGCGGGGCATCTGGACATTCAGTACTTC. This translates into CASSLGAGHLDIQYF.

This clonotype was seen many times. The V gene is TRBV24-1, the J gene TRBJ2-1, with 9 bases matching TRBD2. The CDR3 is 14 residues long. Germline CDR1 KGHDR, CDR2 SFDVKD. The V and J ends lost 4 bases and 6 bases, in that order; junction bases with no gene match: 3. CDR3 coding DNA: TGTGCCACCAGTGAGTTGACTAGCGGCAATGAGCAGTTCTTC. Protein sequence: CATSELTSGNEQFF.

The chain links TRBV5-1 to TRBJ2-6; D perhaps matches TRBD1 (6 bases). CDR1 and CDR2 from the germline V gene are SGHRS and YFSETQ. This CDR3 comprises 17 residues. Trimming left V 3 bases short and J 0 bases short, with 13 bases between. The CDR3, as DNA: TGCGCCAGCAGCTCTGGACAGAAGAGCTCTGGGGCCAACGTCCTGACTTTC. Amino acids: CASSSGQKSSGANVLTF.

The chain links TRBV12-3 or TRBV12-4 to TRBJ2-2, with D perhaps being TRBD1 or TRBD2 (5 bases each). The V end lost 6 bases, the J end lost 2 bases, and 16 bases lay between the germline ends. The CDR3 has 16 amino acids. The CDR3 protein is CASRSTGTRNTGELFF. The CDR3 region has the DNA TGTGCCAGCAGGTCCACCGGGACCCGTAACACCGGGGAGCTGTTTTTT.

This clonotype came up a few times. The rearrangement links TRBV10-3 to TRBJ1-2; D ambiguous. This CDR3 region has 14 residues. In germline, CDR1 is ENHRY, CDR2 SYGVKD. With 0 bases removed from V and 2 bases from J, the gap between germline ends came to 7 bases. The CDR3 DNA reads as TGTGCCATCAGTGAGTCGGGCAGAAACTATGGCTACACCTTC. It is translated as CAISESGRNYGYTF.

The chain employs TRBV18 and TRBJ2-2, with D perhaps matching TRBD1 (5 bases). The germline V gene encodes CDR1 KGHSH and CDR2 LQKENI. The CDR3 spans 13 residues. Trimming took off 3 bases at V and 7 bases at J, with 9 bases between the two ends. CDR3 sequence: CASSPRQHGELFF. The CDR3 DNA is TGTGCCAGCTCACCTAGACAGCACGGGGAGCTGTTTTTT.

The chain recombines TRBV15 with TRBJ2-1; D might be TRBD2 (6 bases). V was pared by 0 bases and J by 6 bases, with 21 bases between. The length of the CDR3 is 18 residues. Germline CDR1 LNHNV, CDR2 YYDKDF (reference sequence). This CDR3 reads CATSRESLLALSTNEQFF. The CDR3 DNA reads TGTGCCACCAGCAGAGAAAGCCTACTAGCTCTCTCTACCAATGAGCAGTTCTTC.

V and J are TRBV24-1 and TRBJ2-5; D call uncertain. Trimming cost V 6 bases and J 4 bases, with 5 bases left between them. CDR1 KGHDR and CDR2 SFDVKD come from the germline V gene. This CDR3 is 11 amino acids long. CDR3 nucleotides: TGTGCCACCAGTTTCGGAGAGACCCAGTACTTC. This codes for CATSFGETQYF.

The chain recombines TRBV7-9 with TRBJ2-1; 10 positions agree with TRBD2. The V segment lost 0 bases and the J segment 8 bases; nucleotides outside the gene matches: 7. The CDR3 loop spans 16 amino acids. Germline CDR1 and CDR2: SEHNR and FQNEAQ (reference sequence). CDR3 residues: CASSLARLAGDYEQFF. The CDR3 region has the DNA TGTGCCAGCAGCTTAGCCCGGCTAGCGGGAGACTATGAGCAGTTCTTC.

This clonotype was recorded only once. V is TRBV7-8 and J is TRBJ2-3, with 11 bases matching TRBD2. Germline values: CDR1 SGHVS, CDR2 FQNEAQ. This CDR3 spans 18 amino acids. Trimming cost V 4 bases and J 1 base; bases outside gene matches: 10. The CDR3 here is CASSWASGGLRGTDTQYF. The CDR3 bases are TGTGCCAGCAGCTGGGCTAGCGGGGGGTTGCGGGGCACAGATACGCAGTATTTT.

The V gene is TRBV18, the J gene TRBJ2-1, with 14 bases lining up with TRBD2. The CDR3 extends over 15 amino acids. V trimming: 3 bases; J trimming: 9 bases; junction bases outside the gene matches: 4. From germline, CDR1 is KGHSH and CDR2 LQKENI. The DNA for the CDR3 is TGTGCCAGCTCACCGGGACTAGCGGGAGCCGGTGAGCAGTTCTTC. It encodes CASSPGLAGAGEQFF.

This clonotype was detected only a few times. The chain recombines TRBV27 with TRBJ2-1; D perhaps matches TRBD1 (6 bases). Deletions cut 3 bases from V and 7 bases from J, with 16 bases between. CDR3 size: 15 residues. Germline V gives CDR1 MNHEY, CDR2 SMNVEV (reference sequence). The CDR3 is CASSFFPRTENEQFF. CDR3 bases: TGTGCCAGCAGTTTCTTCCCGAGGACAGAAAATGAGCAGTTCTTC.

The V call is TRBV5-6, the J call TRBJ2-3; TRBD2 agrees at 15 bases. Per the germline V gene, CDR1 is SGHDT and CDR2 is YYEEEE. The CDR3 runs to 16 residues. After removal of 4 bases from V and 3 bases from J, the junction contained 3 bases not matched to a gene. CDR3 sequence (DNA): TGTGCCAGCAGCGTCGGACTAGCGGGAGGGACAGATACGCAGTATTTT. This gives the protein CASSVGLAGGTDTQYF.

V gene TRBV4-3 combines with J gene TRBJ2-7; tentatively, D is TRBD2 (5 bases). Germline CDR1 reads LGHNA; CDR2 reads YSLEER. V was shortened by 0 bases and J by 2 bases, with 14 bases between the two germline ends. CDR3 length: 16 residues. CDR3 in amino acids: CASSQDLGDGAYEQYF. DNA of the CDR3: TGCGCCAGCAGCCAAGATCTTGGAGACGGGGCCTACGAGCAGTACTTC.